This passage covers 10 T cell receptor beta chains from one sample sequenced in a study of cytomegalovirus exposure and HLA in healthy donors. Amplification used 60 Vbeta primers and 13 Jbeta primers. The assay was immunoSEQ multiplex PCR, and TCRdb's table has in-frame clones only and misses some. The sample table includes around 35,000 clones. Sequenced input: PBMCs. These receptors all stem from a middle-aged woman in good health and CMV-seropositive.

J is TRBJ2-7 and V is TRBV27; the match to TRBD1 covers 10 bases. Germline V gene sequence: CDR1 MNHEY, CDR2 SMNVEV (reference sequence). The CDR3 loop spans 15 amino acids. J gave up 3 bases and V 2 bases, and 4 bases lay outside the gene matches. The CDR3 nucleotides are TGTGCCAGCAGTTTAGTCGGGACAGGGGTCTACGAGCAGTACTTC. This encodes CASSLVGTGVYEQYF.

The chain links TRBV25-1 to TRBJ2-7, with D tentatively TRBD1 (5 bases). Germline V gene lookup returns CDR1 MGHDK and CDR2 SYGVNS. V was cut by 4 bases and J by 5 bases, with 9 bases left in between. This CDR3 spans 12 amino acids. The CDR3 nucleotides read TGTGCCAGCAGTGGTGGGGCACACGAGCAGTACTTC. Amino acids: CASSGGAHEQYF.

The chain links TRBV30 to TRBJ2-4, with 7 bases fitting TRBD2. The J segment lost 10 bases and the V segment lost 5 bases, leaving 8 bases of the junction unmatched. The length of the CDR3 is 12 residues. CDR1 is GTSNPN, CDR2 SVGIG, per germline (reference sequence). CDR3 protein: CAWLKDGGIQYF. The CDR3 DNA sequence: TGTGCCTGGCTAAAGGACGGGGGGATTCAGTACTTC.

The gene calls are TRBV7-2 and TRBJ1-6; the D gene is possibly TRBD1 (5 bases). CDR3 length: 17 amino acids. The V gene lost 0 bases and the J gene lost 0 bases, with 9 bases spanning the gap. Germline values: CDR1 SGHTA, CDR2 FQGNSA. CDR3 in DNA: TGTGCCAGCAGCTTAGCAGGGGCCAGCTCCTATAATTCACCCCTCCACTTT. Its protein is CASSLAGASSYNSPLHF.

The rearrangement links TRBV9 to TRBJ1-2; D is possibly TRBD1 (5 bases). Germline V lookup: CDR1 SGDLS, CDR2 YYNGEE. The CDR3 loop spans 14 amino acids. Deletions cut 5 bases from V and 0 bases from J, with 11 bases between. The CDR3 nucleotides read TGTGCCAGCAGTCAGGGCACCTCTAACTATGGCTACACCTTC. It codes for CASSQGTSNYGYTF. Based on the CDR3 plus reference TRBV9 and TRBJ1-2, the full variable domain is DSGVTQTPKHLITATGQRVTLRCSPRSGDLSVYWYQQSLDQGLQFLIQYYNGEERAKGNILERFSAQQFPDLHSELNLSSLELGDSALYFCASSQGTSNYGYTFGSGTRLTVV.

The chain is built from TRBV5-6 and TRBJ1-2; 8 nucleotides agree with TRBD1. Germline V CDR1 and CDR2: SGHDT, YYEEEE. After removal of 4 bases from V and 2 bases from J, the junction contained 10 bases not matched to a gene. The CDR3 spans 16 residues. CDR3 loop: CASSRLNRGINYGYTF. For the CDR3, the DNA is TGTGCCAGCAGCCGTCTAAACAGGGGGATAAACTATGGCTACACCTTC.

The rearrangement joins TRBV28 to TRBJ1-4; D is unclear. CDR3 length: 15 residues. CDR1 and CDR2 (germline): MDHEN, SYDVKM. The V gene lost 6 bases and the J gene lost 5 bases, with 16 bases spanning the gap. The CDR3 spells CASRGSGTGNEKLFF. The CDR3, as DNA: TGTGCCAGCAGAGGAAGTGGTACGGGGAATGAAAAACTGTTTTTT. Variable domain in full (rest from reference TRBV28 and TRBJ1-4): DVKVTQSSRYLVKRTGEKVFLECVQDMDHENMFWYRQDPGLGLRLIYFSYDVKMKEKGDIPEGYSVSREKKERFSLILESASTNQTSMYLCASRGSGTGNEKLFFGSGTQLSVL.

The chain joins TRBV6-1 to TRBJ2-1; TRBD2 matches 7 bases. The junction had 6 bases not matched to a gene; V was cut back by 4 bases and J by 9 bases. In germline, CDR1 is MNHNS, CDR2 SASEGT. The CDR3 is 13 residues long. CDR3 protein: CASSVGGFSEQFF. CDR3 sequence (DNA): TGTGCCAGCAGTGTGGGAGGGTTCAGTGAGCAGTTCTTC.

The chain recombines TRBV7-8 with TRBJ2-7, with a possible D match to TRBD1 (6 bases). The CDR3 contains 14 residues. V shed 2 bases and J shed 3 bases, with 11 bases lying between them. The germline CDR1 and CDR2 sequences are SGHVS and FQNEAQ. The DNA of the CDR3 is TGTGCCAGCAGCTTATGGTCAGGGGACTACGAGCAGTACTTC. Residues: CASSLWSGDYEQYF. The full variable domain, in which reference TRBV7-8 and TRBJ2-7 provide the parts outside the CDR3, is GAGVSQSPRYKVAKRGQDVALRCDPISGHVSLFWYQQALGQGPEFLTYFQNEAQLDKSGLPSDRFFAERPEGSVSTLKIQRTQQEDSAVYLCASSLWSGDYEQYFGPGTRLTVT.

The CDR3 protein is CASSPWTSGRGETQYF. CDR3 in DNA: TGTGCCAGCAGCCCATGGACTAGCGGGAGAGGGGAGACCCAGTACTTC. The rearrangement joins TRBV7-9 to TRBJ2-5, with TRBD2 identical over 13 bases. Losses at the gene ends were 5 bases for V and 5 bases for J; bases not matched to a gene: 8. This CDR3 is built from 16 residues. CDR1 and CDR2 from the germline V gene are SEHNR and FQNEAQ (reference sequence).